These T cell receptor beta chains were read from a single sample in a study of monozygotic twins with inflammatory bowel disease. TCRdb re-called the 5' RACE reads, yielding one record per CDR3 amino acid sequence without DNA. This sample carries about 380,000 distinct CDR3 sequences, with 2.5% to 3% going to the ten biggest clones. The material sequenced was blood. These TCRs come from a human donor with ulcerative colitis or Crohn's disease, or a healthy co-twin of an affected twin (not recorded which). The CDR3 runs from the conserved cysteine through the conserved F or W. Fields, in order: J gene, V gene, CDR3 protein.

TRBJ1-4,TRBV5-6,CASTALGEDNEKLFF
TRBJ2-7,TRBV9,CASSPDFFSSYEQYF
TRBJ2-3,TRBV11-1,CASRFSGGATDTQYF
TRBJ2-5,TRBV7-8,CASSPVGAQTQYF
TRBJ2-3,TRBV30,CAWGGGTDTQYF
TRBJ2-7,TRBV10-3,CAISELATSYEQYF
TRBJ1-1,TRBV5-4,CASSLVAGVNTEAFF
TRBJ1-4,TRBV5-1,CASSTRSNEKLFF
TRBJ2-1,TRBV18,CASSPTVLGGALYNEQFF
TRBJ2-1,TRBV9,CASSSGTGLFNEQFF
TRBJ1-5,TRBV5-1,CASSLFSGTQPQHF